These 24 T cell receptor beta chains share one sample of origin, sequenced in a study of cytomegalovirus exposure and HLA in healthy donors. The PCR contained 60 Vbeta and 13 Jbeta primers. Method: immunoSEQ multiplex PCR; TCRdb's copy keeps in-frame clones and lacks some. Here the sample spans about 130,000 clones, 81% being singletons. Material for sequencing was PBMCs. The receptors derive from a young man in good health and CMV-seropositive.

The chain joins TRBV13 to TRBJ1-2; the match to TRBD1 covers 9 bases. The CDR3 contains 13 residues. V dropped 5 bases and J dropped 8; count of bases not matched to a gene: 6. Germline CDR1 reads PRHDT; CDR2 reads FYEKMQ (reference sequence). CDR3 sequence: CASSIQGARGYTF. For the CDR3, the DNA is TGTGCCAGCAGCATACAGGGGGCGCGAGGCTACACCTTC.

V and J are TRBV5-4 and TRBJ2-3; D may be TRBD1 (5 bases). V lost 4 bases, J lost 2 bases, and 11 bases lay in between. The CDR3 covers 14 residues. Germline CDR1 is SGHNT and CDR2 is YYREEE (reference sequence). The CDR3 sequence is CASSVTVNTDTQYF. CDR3 nucleotides: TGTGCCAGCAGCGTGACAGTTAACACAGATACGCAGTATTTT. The variable domain in full, with the rest retrieved from reference TRBV5-4 and TRBJ2-3, is ETGVTQSPTHLIKTRGQQVTLRCSSQSGHNTVSWYQQALGQGPQFIFQYYREEENGRGNFPPRFSGLQFPNYSSELNVNALELDDSALYLCASSVTVNTDTQYFGPGTRLTVL.

This chain joins TRBV18 and TRBJ2-5; 8 bases map to TRBD2. The CDR3 loop spans 15 amino acids. Germline V gene sequence: CDR1 KGHSH, CDR2 LQKENI. Trimming removed 0 bases from V and 2 bases from J; junction bases left unmatched: 2. The CDR3 DNA is TGTGCCAGCTCACCACCTAGCGGGGCACAAGAGACCCAGTACTTC. It is translated as CASSPPSGAQETQYF.

This clone came up a few times. This chain connects TRBV11-2 to TRBJ2-5; no clear D. The CDR3 loop spans 12 amino acids. Per germline, CDR1 SGHAT and CDR2 FQNNGV. With 3 bases removed from V and 4 bases from J, the gap between germline ends came to 6 bases. Here the CDR3 reads CASSLSGETQYF. CDR3 nucleotides: TGTGCCAGCAGCTTGAGTGGAGAGACCCAGTACTTC.

This clone was counted a single time. Within the sample, other DNA sequences also encode this same CDR3. The rearrangement joins TRBV6-1 to TRBJ1-6; D is undetermined. Germline lookup yields CDR1 MNHNS and CDR2 SASEGT. V lost 3 bases, J lost 12 bases, and 18 bases lay in between. The length of the CDR3 is 15 residues. CDR3 sequence: CASSDLKPVEQPLHF. The CDR3 region has the DNA TGTGCCAGCAGTGACTTGAAGCCGGTGGAGCAACCCCTCCACTTT.

This chain uses TRBV18 with TRBJ1-5; D is undetermined. There are 14 residues in the CDR3. V dropped 2 bases and J dropped 5 bases, with 10 bases sitting between them. The V gene's germline CDR1 is KGHSH and CDR2 LQKENI. CDR3 nucleotides: TGTGCCAGCTCACCAACGGACGGGGATCAGCCCCAGCATTTT. It codes for CASSPTDGDQPQHF.

The chain has TRBV5-5 and TRBJ2-7; D is unresolved. V lost 1 base and J lost 5, with 16 bases in between. CDR3 length: 15 residues. Germline CDR1 and CDR2: SGHKS and YYEKEE (reference sequence). CDR3 sequence: CASSLRLLLLHEQYF. The DNA for the CDR3 is TGTGCCAGCAGCTTGCGTCTACTGTTACTCCACGAGCAGTACTTC.

The chain couples TRBV4-3 to TRBJ1-1; D unclear. Deletions cut 0 bases from V and 4 bases from J, with 12 bases between. The CDR3 runs 15 residues. CDR1 and CDR2 from the germline V gene are LGHNA and YSLEER. This CDR3 is CASSQEVQVLTEAFF. In DNA form, the CDR3 reads TGCGCCAGCAGCCAAGAGGTCCAGGTCCTCACTGAAGCTTTCTTT.

In this sample, this clone turned up once. CDR3 sequence: CASSQTGESGNTIYF. Here the CDR3 DNA reads TGTGCCAGCAGCCAGACAGGGGAATCGGGAAACACCATATATTTT. The chain links TRBV7-9 to TRBJ1-3; 8 positions agree with TRBD1. There are 15 residues in the CDR3. Losses at the gene ends were 5 bases for V and 4 bases for J; bases not matched to a gene: 7. CDR1 is SEHNR and CDR2 is FQNEAQ in the germline V gene (reference sequence).

The rearrangement uses TRBV9 and TRBJ2-6; weak D call: TRBD1 (5 bases). The CDR3 covers 15 residues. Per germline, CDR1 SGDLS and CDR2 YYNGEE. V shed 3 bases and J shed 0 bases, with 7 bases lying between them. CDR3 in DNA: TGTGCCAGCAGCGCCCAGGGCTCTGGGGCCAACGTCCTGACTTTC. Protein: CASSAQGSGANVLTF.

Concerning this clone: The junction differs from germline at one of its ends, possibly a read error. The J gene is TRBJ1-2, the V gene TRBV7-9; 11 bases are shared with TRBD1. This CDR3 has 17 amino acids. Germline lookup yields CDR1 SEHNR and CDR2 FQNEAQ (reference sequence). The CDR3 protein is CSSSLAPGTGGSGGYTF. CDR3 coding DNA: TGTTCCAGCAGCTTAGCCCCCGGGACAGGGGGTAGTGGTGGCTACACCTTC. Filled out from reference TRBV7-9 and TRBJ1-2, the complete variable domain reads DTGVSQNPRHKITKRGQNVTFRCDPISEHNRLYWYRQTLGQGPEFLTYFQNEAQLEKSRLLSDRFSAERPKGSFSTLEIQRTEQGDSAMYLCSSSLAPGTGGSGGYTFGSGTRLTVV.

The rearrangement links TRBV11-2 to TRBJ2-7; the D is unclear. CDR1 and CDR2 from the germline V gene are SGHAT and FQNNGV. Trimming pared 0 bases from V and 0 bases from J, leaving 9 bases between. This CDR3 is built from 15 residues. The CDR3 coding sequence is TGTGCCAGCAGCTTAGATCGGGTATTCTCCTACGAGCAGTACTTC. Translated, it gives CASSLDRVFSYEQYF.

Regarding this clone: Additional DNA sequences in this sample encode the identical CDR3. This chain links TRBV19 with TRBJ2-3; D gene ambiguous. Germline-derived CDR1 and CDR2 are LNHDA and SQIVND (reference sequence). The CDR3 is 14 residues long. The V end was cut by 5 bases, the J end by 6 bases, with 15 bases between. The CDR3 DNA follows: TGTGCCAGTAGTTCTTACTCCGACACGGATACGCAGTATTTT. It yields the protein CASSSYSDTDTQYF.

The V and J genes are TRBV6-5 and TRBJ1-5, with D perhaps TRBD1 (6 bases). Between the trimmed V and J ends, which lost 6 bases and 11 bases, there was a span of 17 bases. This CDR3 contains 13 residues. The V gene's germline CDR1 is MNHEY and CDR2 SVGAGI. DNA of the CDR3: TGTGCCAGCAGAGCACCGGGAGGGGGGTCCCAGCATTTT. Its protein is CASRAPGGGSQHF.

The DNA for the CDR3 is TGTGCCAGCAGTTTTGCAATACAGGGAAAAGTTGGTGGTGAGCAGTTCTTC. This translates into CASSFAIQGKVGGEQFF. J is TRBJ2-1 and V is TRBV27; D may be TRBD1 (6 bases). Germline values: CDR1 MNHEY, CDR2 SMNVEV (reference sequence). The V gene lost 3 bases and the J gene lost 9 bases, with 24 bases spanning the gap. The CDR3 covers 17 residues.

This chain connects TRBV7-9 to TRBJ2-3, with no clear D. Germline V gene lookup returns CDR1 SEHNR and CDR2 FQNEAQ (reference sequence). There are 12 residues in the CDR3. V lost 4 bases to trimming and J lost 5 bases, with 7 bases between them. CDR3 sequence: CASSSSVDTQYF. In DNA form, the CDR3 reads TGTGCCAGCAGCTCCAGCGTAGATACGCAGTATTTT.

V usage is TRBV6-1 and J usage is TRBJ2-5; D perhaps matches TRBD1 (6 bases). CDR3 length: 15 residues. Germline assignment: CDR1 MNHNS and CDR2 SASEGT. Trimming took 3 bases from V and 0 from J, leaving 11 bases between them. For the CDR3, the DNA is TGTGCCAGCAGTGAGGGACACTCGAACCAAGAGACCCAGTACTTC. Its translation: CASSEGHSNQETQYF.

This rearrangement joins TRBV7-2 to TRBJ1-4, with 7 bases identical to TRBD1. Germline CDR1 reads SGHTA; CDR2 reads FQGNSA. The CDR3 extends over 15 amino acids. The ends lost 5 bases at V and 5 bases at J; junction bases unmatched: 8. The DNA for the CDR3 is TGTGCCAGCAGCCCCGGGACAGCGAGGAATGAAAAACTGTTTTTT. Amino acids: CASSPGTARNEKLFF.

The CDR3 protein is CASSLGSGSVAYNEQFF. The CDR3 coding sequence is TGTGCCAGCAGCTTAGGGTCAGGTAGCGTCGCCTACAATGAGCAGTTCTTC. The V gene is TRBV7-9, the J gene TRBJ2-1; possible D gene TRBD2, 5 bases. This CDR3 region has 17 residues. The germline V and J ends were trimmed by 1 base and 2 bases, with 15 bases remaining between them. CDR1 SEHNR and CDR2 FQNEAQ come from the germline V gene (reference sequence).

This chain joins TRBV6-5 and TRBJ1-1; unclear D gene. From germline, CDR1 is MNHEY and CDR2 SVGAGI. V lost 6 bases to trimming and J lost 7 bases, with 21 bases between them. The length of the CDR3 is 15 residues. The CDR3 reads CASRARSLVRGEAFF. The CDR3 coding sequence is TGTGCCAGCAGGGCCCGTTCGTTGGTACGTGGTGAAGCTTTCTTT.

The J gene is TRBJ2-5, the V gene TRBV5-6; 11 bases align to TRBD2. The trim removed 4 bases at V and 1 base at J, leaving 9 bases unmatched. CDR1 and CDR2 from the germline V gene are SGHDT and YYEEEE. The CDR3 runs to 17 residues. CDR3 in DNA: TGTGCCAGCAGCCCGACAACTAGCGGGAGCCTCCAAGAGACCCAGTACTTC. Residues: CASSPTTSGSLQETQYF.

The table lists this clone with a count of one. The chain combines TRBV30 with TRBJ2-3; D not resolved. Germline V CDR1 and CDR2: GTSNPN, SVGIG (reference sequence). The CDR3 is 14 amino acids. Trimming stripped 4 bases from V and 6 bases from J, with 17 bases between. CDR3 sequence: CAWTEILTGDTQYF. CDR3 DNA sequence: TGTGCCTGGACCGAAATCTTGACCGGGGATACGCAGTATTTT.

V gene TRBV30 combines with J gene TRBJ2-7, with 7 positions matching TRBD1. This CDR3 is built from 13 residues. In germline, CDR1 is GTSNPN, CDR2 SVGIG (reference sequence). V gave up 1 base and J gave up 2 bases; unmatched junction bases: 2. CDR3 DNA sequence: TGTGCCTGGAGTGGCGGACAGGCCTACGAGCAGTACTTC. Translated, it gives CAWSGGQAYEQYF.

This chain joins TRBV5-1 and TRBJ2-4, with TRBD1 identical over 7 bases. In germline, CDR1 is SGHRS, CDR2 YFSETQ. The CDR3 is 17 amino acids. V trimming: 0 bases; J trimming: 3 bases; junction bases outside the gene matches: 9. CDR3 bases: TGCGCCAGCAGCTTGGTCGGACAGGTAGTGGACAAAAACATTCAGTACTTC. It specifies CASSLVGQVVDKNIQYF.